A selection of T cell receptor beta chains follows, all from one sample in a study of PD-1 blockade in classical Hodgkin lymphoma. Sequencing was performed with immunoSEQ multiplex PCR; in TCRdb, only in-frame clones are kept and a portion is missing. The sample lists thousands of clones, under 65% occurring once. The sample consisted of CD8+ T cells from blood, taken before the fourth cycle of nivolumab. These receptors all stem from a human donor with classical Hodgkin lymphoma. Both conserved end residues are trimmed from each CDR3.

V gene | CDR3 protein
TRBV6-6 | ASRRQSLDNSPLH
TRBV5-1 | ASSYRPGETQY
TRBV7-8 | ASSLRPSSGGVSTDTQY
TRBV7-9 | ASSQGHYTEAF
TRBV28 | ASSTQRILEKPYGYT
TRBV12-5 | ASGSGGLLETQY
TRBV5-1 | ASSSGGNEQF
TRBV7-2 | ASSQGVHQQF
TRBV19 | ASSPPNHEQF
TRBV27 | ASSFLTSGAYERF
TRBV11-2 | ASSLAGGHTEAF
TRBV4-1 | ASSRLHGGTVNTEAF
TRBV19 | ASSPGHRTDQPQH
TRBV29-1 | SVGPGNYNEQF
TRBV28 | ASSLYSSSYNEQF
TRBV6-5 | ASSYSGTALNEQF
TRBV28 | ASSLPDRTNYGYT
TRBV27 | ASRSGGNQPQH
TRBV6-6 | ATVLPSEAF
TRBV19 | ASSYAGGGPYEQY
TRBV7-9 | ASSAFIQGGREKLF
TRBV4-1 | ASSPSPGQGMGQPQH
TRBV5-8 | ASSYETGAKNIQY
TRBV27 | ASSFSGAGNTIY
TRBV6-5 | ASSYWGEKAEAF
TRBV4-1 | ASSQVGTGVKNEQF
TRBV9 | ASSLRGTSYEQY
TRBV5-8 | ASSGQGATLEEKLF
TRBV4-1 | ASSPWTGMNQPQH
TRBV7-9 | ASSSGQGTT
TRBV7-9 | ASSFLLAGGQETQY
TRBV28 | ASSLGGQAAEELF
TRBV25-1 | ASSESRDTGELF
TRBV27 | ASSLTGVDSPLH
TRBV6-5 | ASIVEWGTNTEAF
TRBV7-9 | ASSLSTGGDYGYT
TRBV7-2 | ASSPWGLSDTQY
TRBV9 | ASSAWGENNEQF
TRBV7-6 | AAARTLNLETYGYT
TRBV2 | ASSGTGQAYTEAF